This T cell receptor (beta chain) was retrieved from a study of siplizumab effects on memory and regulatory T cells. As regards this clone: Its antigen is not known.

The V and J ends lost 0 bases and 0 bases respectively, with 12 bases between them. The CDR3 extends over 16 amino acids. Looked up from germline, CDR1 is MNHEY and CDR2 is SVGAGI. This table comes from immunoSEQ multiplex PCR, and its TCRdb copy is limited to in-frame clones, with some not included. In the table there are about 70,000 clones, around 90% of which are singletons. Study-level results: In siplizumab conditions, mappable alloreactive CD4+ clones averaged about 69% Treg-derived, against approximately 27% in controls. Naive or memory phenotype was unassignable for roughly 75-95% of proliferating CD4+ or CD8+ clones. Alloreactive clones mapping to unstimulated subsets formed only a minor fraction.

This rearrangement joins TRBV6-5 to TRBJ2-7; the D gene is possibly TRBD1 (6 bases). The source of this sequence is a human donor in good health. Sequencing was done on a sample of Tregs sorted from blood. The CDR3 is CASSYSWQGSSYEQYF. CDR3 nucleotides: TGTGCCAGCAGTTACTCGTGGCAGGGGAGCTCCTACGAGCAGTACTTC.